These 25 T cell receptor beta chains were all obtained from the same sample, sequenced in a study of blood T cell repertoires in COVID-19. Here immunoSEQ multiplex PCR was the method, and the copy in TCRdb shows in-frame clones only, minus some. The sample shows some 190,000 clones, around 85% of them seen only once. The sequencing input was peripheral blood. The receptors originated from a man in his 60s with acute or convalescent COVID-19.

The sample holds a few counts of this clone. The V call is TRBV5-1, the J call TRBJ1-4; 8 nucleotides line up with TRBD1. The V gene's germline CDR1 is SGHRS and CDR2 YFSETQ. V lost 4 bases to trimming and J lost 4 bases; unmatched junction nucleotides: 3. CDR3 length equals 14 residues. In nucleotides, the CDR3 is TGCGCCAGCAGCCCGGGACAGGTTAATGAAAAACTGTTTTTT. Translation: CASSPGQVNEKLFF.

The chain recombines TRBV12-3 or TRBV12-4 with TRBJ1-5; D remains ambiguous. Deletions cut 11 bases from V and 2 bases from J, with 4 bases between. This CDR3 has 10 residues. DNA of the CDR3: TGTGCCCTCTGCAATCAGCCCCAGCATTTT. It specifies CALCNQPQHF.

This clone was detected once. The rearrangement links TRBV12-5 to TRBJ2-7, with D tentatively TRBD1 (5 bases). The CDR3 totals 16 residues. V was clipped by 5 bases and J by 2 bases, with 19 bases between them. CDR1 and CDR2 (germline): LGHNT, FRNRAP. CDR3 sequence: CASGHGTGQKTYEQYF. DNA of the CDR3: TGTGCTAGTGGTCATGGCACAGGCCAAAAAACCTACGAGCAGTACTTC.

The chain joins TRBV15 to TRBJ2-5, with a possible D match to TRBD1 (7 bases). The germline gives CDR1 LNHNV, CDR2 YYDKDF (reference sequence). The CDR3 sequence is 16 residues long. Trimming removed 1 base from V and 0 bases from J, with 12 bases in between. The DNA of the CDR3 is TGTGCCACCAGCAGAGGCCCAGGGGGGAACCAAGAGACCCAGTACTTC. Translation: CATSRGPGGNQETQYF.

The chain uses TRBV4-2 and TRBJ2-3, with TRBD2 as a possible D gene (6 bases). V dropped 4 bases and J dropped 1 base, with 9 bases sitting between them. CDR1 is LGHNA and CDR2 is YNFKEQ in the germline V gene. This CDR3 is 14 amino acids long. The CDR3 region is CASSPQRGTDTQYF. The CDR3 nucleotides are TGTGCCAGCAGCCCCCAGCGGGGCACAGATACGCAGTATTTT.

The chain has TRBV5-6 and TRBJ2-1; 7 positions agree with TRBD2. With 5 bases clipped from V and 5 bases from J, the junction kept 10 bases outside the gene matches. The CDR3 covers 15 residues. Germline CDR1 reads SGHDT; CDR2 reads YYEEEE. The CDR3 here is CASRLASYINNEQFF. CDR3 in DNA: TGTGCCAGCAGACTAGCGAGCTATATTAACAATGAGCAGTTCTTC.

This sequence joins TRBV4-1 and TRBJ2-7; tentative D call: TRBD1 (6 bases). The germline V and J ends were trimmed by 1 base and 4 bases, with 14 bases remaining between them. The length of the CDR3 is 15 residues. Germline V gene data show CDR1 as MGHRA and CDR2 as YSYEKL. CDR3 region: CASSQAPGQTYEQYF. CDR3 sequence (DNA): TGCGCCAGCAGCCAAGCTCCGGGACAAACATACGAGCAGTACTTC.

J is TRBJ2-4 and V is TRBV6-5, with TRBD2 matching 13 bases. Germline CDR1 is MNHEY and CDR2 is SVGAGI. V was clipped by 4 bases and J by 7 bases; unmatched bases: 7. The CDR3 covers 16 residues. The DNA of the CDR3 is TGTGCCAGCAGTTCAACTAGCGGGAGGGCCCGGAACATTCAGTACTTC. Translated: CASSSTSGRARNIQYF.

The V call is TRBV19, the J call TRBJ2-1, with 10 bases matching TRBD2. The CDR3 loop spans 15 amino acids. In germline, CDR1 is LNHDA, CDR2 SQIVND (reference sequence). V lost 1 base to trimming and J lost 9 bases; unmatched junction nucleotides: 6. The CDR3 loop is CASSIGTSGPLEQFF. CDR3 in DNA: TGTGCCAGTAGTATAGGGACTAGCGGACCCCTTGAGCAGTTCTTC.

This clone has only a few counts. CDR3 sequence (DNA): TGTGCCAGCAGCTCCCCCGGGACAGGGGGGCAAGAGACCCAGTACTTC. Protein: CASSSPGTGGQETQYF. The chain couples TRBV7-2 to TRBJ2-5; 11 nucleotides align to TRBD1. The CDR3 sequence is 16 residues long. Germline V gene data show CDR1 as SGHTA and CDR2 as FQGNSA. V shed 4 bases and J 2 bases; nucleotides not matched to a gene: 6.

The count of this clone is one. The gene calls are TRBV28 and TRBJ1-2; D is unclear. Trimming cost V 6 bases and J 2 bases, with 13 bases left between them. This CDR3 has 14 residues. The germline gives CDR1 MDHEN, CDR2 SYDVKM. The CDR3 loop reads CASRSLQVNYGYTF. The CDR3 bases are TGTGCCAGCAGGTCGCTGCAGGTGAACTATGGCTACACCTTC.

The chain recombines TRBV2 with TRBJ2-1, with no clear D. Trimming shortened V by 7 bases and J by 7 bases, and 14 bases separated the two germline ends. Germline V gene data show CDR1 as SNHLY and CDR2 as FYNNEI. The CDR3 is made up of 13 amino acids. The CDR3 is CASTRAVSNEQFF. The CDR3 region has the DNA TGTGCCAGCACACGCGCCGTTAGTAATGAGCAGTTCTTC.

The chain uses TRBV15 and TRBJ1-1, with D tentatively TRBD1 (6 bases). The length of the CDR3 is 15 residues. Trimming pared 0 bases from V and 6 bases from J, leaving 14 bases between. From germline, CDR1 is LNHNV and CDR2 YYDKDF (reference sequence). Written as DNA, the CDR3 is TGTGCCACCAGCAGAGATCCCTCTGGGGGCTCTGAAGCTTTCTTT. Its protein product is CATSRDPSGGSEAFF. The variable domain in full, completed from reference TRBV15 and TRBJ1-1, reads DAMVIQNPRYQVTQFGKPVTLSCSQTLNHNVMYWYQQKSSQAPKLLFHYYDKDFNNEADTPDNFQSRRPNTSFCFLDIRSPGLGDTAMYLCATSRDPSGGSEAFFGQGTRLTVV.

The chain recombines TRBV4-2 with TRBJ1-4, with 7 positions matching TRBD1. The CDR3 spans 16 residues. CDR1 and CDR2 from the germline V gene are LGHNA and YNFKEQ. J lost 7 bases, V lost 3 bases, and 11 bases had no gene match. DNA of the CDR3: TGTGCCAGCAGCCAGGCTGGGACAGTCATTGGTGAAAAACTGTTTTTT. Protein sequence: CASSQAGTVIGEKLFF.

The J gene is TRBJ2-7, the V gene TRBV9; 9 bases fit TRBD2. The CDR3 has 15 residues. Germline V gene sequence: CDR1 SGDLS, CDR2 YYNGEE. V shed 0 bases and J 7 bases; nucleotides not matched to a gene: 8. The chain's CDR3 is CASSVGLADRGEQYF. The CDR3 coding sequence is TGTGCCAGCAGCGTAGGACTAGCGGACCGGGGGGAGCAGTACTTC.

The chain recombines TRBV7-3 with TRBJ2-7; 8 positions match TRBD1. The CDR3 contains 15 residues. CDR1 is SGHTA, CDR2 FQGTGA, per germline. The ends lost 5 bases at V and 1 base at J; junction bases unmatched: 7. DNA for the CDR3: TGTGCCAGCAGCCTCGGACAGGGCCTATCCTACGAGCAGTACTTC. Its protein product is CASSLGQGLSYEQYF.

In DNA, the CDR3 is TGTGCCATCAGTGATCCGGACAGGGAAGAGAAAGAGACCCAGTACTTC. It specifies CAISDPDREEKETQYF. The chain carries TRBV10-3 and TRBJ2-5; 8 positions agree with TRBD1. The CDR3 is 16 amino acids. The germline CDR1 and CDR2 sequences are ENHRY and SYGVKD. With V trimmed by 3 bases and J by 3 bases, 9 bases remained unmatched.

V usage is TRBV5-1 and J usage is TRBJ2-7, with TRBD1 matching over 10 bases. Trimming cost V 4 bases and J 2 bases; bases outside gene matches: 9. Germline CDR1 SGHRS, CDR2 YFSETQ. The CDR3 runs to 16 residues. The CDR3 DNA sequence: TGCGCCAGCAGCCCCTCTCCGGGACAGGGGACCTACGAGCAGTACTTC. The encoded protein is CASSPSPGQGTYEQYF.

J is TRBJ1-3 and V is TRBV5-5, with D uncertain. CDR3 length equals 13 residues. V dropped 5 bases and J dropped 0 bases, with 6 bases sitting between them. Per germline, CDR1 SGHKS and CDR2 YYEKEE (reference sequence). Written as DNA, the CDR3 is TGTGCCAGCAGACAGATCTCTGGAAACACCATATATTTT. It is translated as CASRQISGNTIYF.

This clone was counted only a few times. The CDR3 loop reads CASTIKAGGAGGYTF. The CDR3 coding sequence is TGTGCCAGCACCATCAAGGCGGGGGGCGCGGGTGGCTACACCTTC. The gene calls are TRBV6-5 and TRBJ1-2; D might be TRBD1 (6 bases). V gave up 7 bases and J gave up 7 bases, with 22 bases separating them. The germline CDR1 and CDR2 sequences are MNHEY and SVGAGI. The CDR3 has 15 residues.

V is TRBV18 and J is TRBJ1-5; TRBD1 matches 7 bases. Germline-derived CDR1 and CDR2 are KGHSH and LQKENI. V was pared by 5 bases and J by 2 bases, with 9 bases of the junction left unmatched. The CDR3 has 16 residues. DNA for the CDR3: TGTGCCAGCTCATTTACAGGGGTCGGGGGCAATCAGCCCCAGCATTTT. Translated, it gives CASSFTGVGGNQPQHF.

The chain couples TRBV5-1 to TRBJ2-3; TRBD1 matches at 11 bases. Unmatched junction bases numbered 5, after V lost 2 bases and J lost 6 bases. The CDR3 totals 15 residues. The germline gives CDR1 SGHRS, CDR2 YFSETQ. In DNA form, the CDR3 reads TGCGCCAGCAGCTTATGGGACAGGGGGGCGGATACGCAGTATTTT. Its protein is CASSLWDRGADTQYF.

This chain joins TRBV5-6 and TRBJ2-5, with TRBD1 identical over 8 bases. The V and J ends lost 4 bases and 5 bases, in that order; junction bases with no gene match: 10. Germline V lookup: CDR1 SGHDT, CDR2 YYEEEE. CDR3 size: 15 residues. The CDR3 is CASSLPGQARETQYF. The CDR3 region has the DNA TGTGCCAGCAGCCTCCCGGGACAGGCACGCGAGACCCAGTACTTC. The full variable domain, in which reference TRBV5-6 and TRBJ2-5 provide the parts outside the CDR3, is DAGVTQSPTHLIKTRGQQVTLRCSPKSGHDTVSWYQQALGQGPQFIFQYYEEEERQRGNFPDRFSGHQFPNYSSELNVNALLLGDSALYLCASSLPGQARETQYFGPGTRLLVL.

This sequence joins TRBV12-5 and TRBJ2-7, with TRBD1 identical over 9 bases. Germline V CDR1 and CDR2: LGHNT, FRNRAP. The CDR3 consists of 17 residues. Trimming removed 0 bases from V and 3 bases from J; junction bases left unmatched: 9. The CDR3 sequence is CASGLVVPGQGDYEQYF. Here the CDR3 DNA reads TGTGCTAGTGGTTTGGTAGTACCGGGACAGGGTGACTACGAGCAGTACTTC.

This sequence joins TRBV18 and TRBJ2-3, with D perhaps TRBD2 (6 bases). Trimming left V 6 bases short and J 2 bases short, with 21 bases between. CDR1 is KGHSH, CDR2 LQKENI, per germline. The CDR3 has 17 amino acids. CDR3 protein: CASSRSTAGLSTDTQYF. CDR3 nucleotides: TGTGCCAGCTCGCGGTCAACTGCGGGACTCTCCACAGATACGCAGTATTTT.